These 30 T cell receptor beta chains came from one sample sequenced in a study of shared clonotypes between healthy human individuals. The data were produced by immunoSEQ multiplex PCR, yet TCRdb's version contains in-frame clones alone and is incomplete. Among about 2 million clones listed, roughly 94% were seen once. The sequenced sample consisted of naive CD4+ T cells sorted from blood. Subset specified: CD45RA+ positively selected. The receptor source for this set is a man aged 18 to 30 in good health.

The chain is built from TRBV2 and TRBJ2-1, with 8 bases aligning to TRBD1. The V segment lost 5 bases and the J segment 3 bases; nucleotides outside the gene matches: 3. There are 14 residues in the CDR3. Germline CDR1 is SNHLY and CDR2 is FYNNEI. DNA for the CDR3: TGTGCCAGCAGTTCACAGGGGGACTACAATGAGCAGTTCTTC. This encodes CASSSQGDYNEQFF.

This chain links TRBV2 with TRBJ1-1; TRBD1 might be the D (6 bases). V shed 8 bases and J shed 7 bases, with 20 bases lying between them. This CDR3 spans 14 amino acids. CDR1 SNHLY and CDR2 FYNNEI come from the germline V gene. The CDR3 sequence: CASSWIRGGSEAFF. The CDR3 DNA reads as TGTGCCAGCTCCTGGATCAGGGGCGGCAGTGAAGCTTTCTTT.

The chain joins TRBV6-4 to TRBJ1-1; 12 bases fit TRBD1. Looked up from germline, CDR1 is MRHNA and CDR2 is SNTAGT. V lost 6 bases, J lost 5 bases, and 10 bases stayed unmatched. The CDR3 spans 16 residues. The CDR3 region is CASSAGQGASGTEAFF. The DNA of the CDR3 is TGTGCCAGCAGCGCGGGACAGGGGGCTTCAGGGACTGAAGCTTTCTTT.

The chain carries TRBV10-1 and TRBJ1-1; D unclear. The CDR3 is 14 residues long. Per the germline V gene, CDR1 is WNHNN and CDR2 is SYGVQD (reference sequence). V gave up 2 bases and J gave up 0 bases, with 7 bases separating them. The CDR3 region has the DNA TGCGCCAGCAGTGAGCGACGGTTGAACACTGAAGCTTTCTTT. As protein: CASSERRLNTEAFF.

This chain joins TRBV27 and TRBJ2-2; D is uncertain. V was cut by 7 bases and J by 5 bases, with 17 bases left in between. The CDR3 is 15 amino acids. CDR1 is MNHEY, CDR2 SMNVEV, per germline (reference sequence). The CDR3 sequence is CASTFHGKGTGELFF. The CDR3 nucleotides are TGTGCCAGCACCTTTCACGGAAAAGGGACCGGGGAGCTGTTTTTT.

V usage is TRBV30 and J usage is TRBJ1-1; perhaps TRBD1 as D (6 bases). Germline CDR1 reads GTSNPN; CDR2 reads SVGIG (reference sequence). This CDR3 region has 11 residues. Trimming removed 2 bases at V and 10 bases at J, with 11 bases between. Here the CDR3 reads CAWSTGIGAFF. CDR3 nucleotides: TGTGCCTGGAGTACAGGGATAGGAGCTTTCTTT.

For this clone: This sample includes further DNA sequences coding for the same CDR3. The chain is built from TRBV2 and TRBJ2-1; D is ambiguous. This CDR3 comprises 11 residues. CDR1 and CDR2 (germline): SNHLY, FYNNEI. The V gene lost 3 bases and the J gene lost 9 bases, with 6 bases spanning the gap. CDR3 sequence reads: CASSEEFEQFF. As DNA, the CDR3 is TGTGCCAGCAGTGAGGAGTTTGAGCAGTTCTTC.

Turning to this clone: The identical CDR3 is also encoded by other nucleotide sequences in the sample. This chain connects TRBV30 to TRBJ1-5, with D unresolved. CDR3 length equals 13 residues. Per the germline V gene, CDR1 is GTSNPN and CDR2 is SVGIG (reference sequence). Trimming left V 1 base short and J 1 base short, with 5 bases between. This CDR3 reads CAWSGRSNQPQHF. CDR3 in DNA: TGTGCCTGGAGTGGGCGGAGCAATCAGCCCCAGCATTTT.

The chain joins TRBV6-1 to TRBJ2-7, with D unclear. The germline gives CDR1 MNHNS, CDR2 SASEGT. V shed 8 bases and J shed 0 bases, with 5 bases lying between them. The length of the CDR3 is 11 residues. The CDR3 spells CASASSYEQYF. In nucleotides, the CDR3 is TGTGCCAGCGCCAGCTCCTACGAGCAGTACTTC.

DNA of the CDR3: TGTGCCAGCAGCGTAGCTGAGGGGATGGTTTCACCCCTCCACTTT. Its protein product is CASSVAEGMVSPLHF. The chain combines TRBV9 with TRBJ1-6, with a weak D call TRBD1 (5 bases). Germline CDR1 SGDLS, CDR2 YYNGEE. The CDR3 length is 15 residues. V lost 0 bases to trimming and J lost 9 bases, with 13 bases between them.

A remark on this clone: The junction shows a germline mismatch at one end, possibly a read error. The chain links TRBV2 to TRBJ1-4; no reliable D call. The V gene's germline CDR1 is SNHLY and CDR2 FYNNEI. The CDR3 is made up of 13 amino acids. The CDR3 here is CASSEALVMSWAF. The CDR3, as DNA: TGTGCCAGCAGTGAAGCGCTGGTAATGAGCTGGGCCTTT.

The CDR3 region is CASRQDTGSKAFF. For the CDR3, the DNA is TGTGCCAGCAGACAAGATACAGGGTCCAAAGCTTTCTTT. The chain recombines TRBV7-9 with TRBJ1-1; TRBD1 is a possible D gene (6 bases). V lost 6 bases to trimming and J lost 9 bases, with 17 bases between them. Germline values: CDR1 SEHNR, CDR2 FQNEAQ (reference sequence). This CDR3 is 13 amino acids long.

This clone was counted a single time. The chain links TRBV14 to TRBJ1-1, with D possibly matching TRBD1 (5 bases). This CDR3 region has 13 residues. The V end lost 6 bases, the J end lost 1 base, and 9 bases lay between the germline ends. Germline V CDR1 and CDR2: SGHDN, FVKESK. CDR3 region: CASSEDRNTEAFF. In DNA form, the CDR3 reads TGTGCCAGCAGTGAAGACAGGAACACTGAAGCTTTCTTT.

The chain is built from TRBV28 and TRBJ1-2; 8 bases are shared with TRBD1. V was pared by 3 bases and J by 8 bases, with 20 bases of the junction left unmatched. This CDR3 is 18 amino acids long. Germline CDR1 and CDR2: MDHEN and SYDVKM. CDR3 sequence reads: CASSFPVTDRVRRGGYTF. In DNA form, the CDR3 reads TGTGCCAGCAGTTTCCCCGTCACGGACAGGGTACGTCGTGGAGGCTACACCTTC.

This sequence joins TRBV5-8 and TRBJ2-3; D perhaps matches TRBD2 (6 bases). The CDR3 extends over 14 amino acids. The germline V gene has CDR1 SGHTS and CDR2 YDEGEE. V lost 7 bases, J lost 4 bases, and 16 bases lay in between. CDR3 region: CASRMTGSSDTQYF. In nucleotides, the CDR3 is TGTGCCAGCCGGATGACCGGGAGTTCAGATACGCAGTATTTT.

On this clone itself: The sample contains more than one DNA sequence encoding this CDR3. V and J are TRBV5-1 and TRBJ2-7; D remains unclear. Looked up from germline, CDR1 is SGHRS and CDR2 is YFSETQ. Trimming left V 0 bases short and J 3 bases short, with 7 bases between. The CDR3 has 13 amino acids. In DNA form, the CDR3 reads TGCGCCAGCAGCTTGGCCATCGGCTACGAGCAGTACTTC. It specifies CASSLAIGYEQYF.

V usage is TRBV5-1 and J usage is TRBJ2-2, with 9 bases aligning to TRBD2. The J segment lost 6 bases and the V segment lost 0 bases, leaving 9 bases of the junction unmatched. Germline V gene lookup returns CDR1 SGHRS and CDR2 YFSETQ. CDR3 size: 17 residues. The CDR3 here is CASSLAWGSGSSGELFF. The CDR3, as DNA: TGCGCCAGCAGCTTGGCCTGGGGTAGCGGGAGCTCCGGGGAGCTGTTTTTT. The full variable domain, in which reference TRBV5-1 and TRBJ2-2 provide the parts outside the CDR3, is KAGVTQTPRYLIKTRGQQVTLSCSPISGHRSVSWYQQTPGQGLQFLFEYFSETQRNKGNFPGRFSGRQFSNSRSEMNVSTLELGDSALYLCASSLAWGSGSSGELFFGEGSRLTVL.

On this clone itself: The same CDR3 is also encoded by other DNA sequences in this sample. This chain links TRBV5-1 with TRBJ2-2; possible D gene TRBD2, 6 bases. The CDR3 is 14 residues long. Trimming removed 4 bases at V and 4 bases at J, with 11 bases between. Germline loops: CDR1 SGHRS, CDR2 YFSETQ. The CDR3, as DNA: TGCGCCAGCAGCCCCCGAGCGGGCACCGGGGAGCTGTTTTTT. Translated: CASSPRAGTGELFF.

This clone appeared a single time. This chain links TRBV7-8 with TRBJ2-3; 9 bases fit TRBD2. Germline V gene data show CDR1 as SGHVS and CDR2 as FQNEAQ. Unmatched junction bases numbered 8, after V lost 5 bases and J lost 8 bases. The CDR3 runs to 14 residues. The CDR3 bases are TGTGCCAGCAGCCCTAGCGGGGTCCTCACTACGCAGTATTTT. This encodes CASSPSGVLTTQYF.

The CDR3 region has the DNA TGCGCCAGCAGCCAAATGAAGTGGGGCCTTGGGGAGACCCAGTACTTC. Translation gives CASSQMKWGLGETQYF. The gene calls are TRBV4-1 and TRBJ2-5; weak D call: TRBD1 (5 bases). The CDR3 totals 16 residues. Germline-derived CDR1 and CDR2 are MGHRA and YSYEKL. The V and J ends lost 2 bases and 5 bases respectively, with 18 bases between them.

V and J are TRBV13 and TRBJ1-2; D is ambiguous. This CDR3 comprises 15 residues. Germline V gives CDR1 PRHDT, CDR2 FYEKMQ (reference sequence). The ends were cut back, 6 bases at V and 8 bases at J, with 22 bases in the middle. The CDR3 spells CASSEQLSLGGGYTF. The CDR3 DNA reads as TGTGCCAGCAGTGAGCAGCTCTCCTTGGGAGGCGGCTACACCTTC.

V usage is TRBV7-9 and J usage is TRBJ2-5; D perhaps matches TRBD1 (6 bases). The germline V gene encodes CDR1 SEHNR and CDR2 FQNEAQ (reference sequence). The ends were cut back, 7 bases at V and 2 bases at J, with 14 bases in the middle. This CDR3 spans 14 amino acids. The CDR3 protein is CASTAGVEQETQYF. CDR3 in DNA: TGTGCCAGCACCGCAGGGGTAGAACAAGAGACCCAGTACTTC.

V is TRBV7-9 and J is TRBJ1-6, with 7 nucleotides matching TRBD1. This CDR3 has 15 residues. Germline V gene lookup returns CDR1 SEHNR and CDR2 FQNEAQ (reference sequence). Trimming removed 5 bases from V and 4 bases from J; junction bases left unmatched: 5. The CDR3 region is CASSPNRGYNSPLHF. The DNA for the CDR3 is TGTGCCAGCAGCCCTAACAGGGGTTATAATTCACCCCTCCACTTT.

The V call is TRBV30, the J call TRBJ1-6, with TRBD1 as a possible D gene (6 bases). The germline V gene has CDR1 GTSNPN and CDR2 SVGIG (reference sequence). The V end lost 2 bases, the J end lost 1 base, and 18 bases lay between the germline ends. This CDR3 contains 18 residues. Written as DNA, the CDR3 is TGTGCCTGGAGTACAGGACAGAGTATAATGTCCTATAATTCACCCCTCCACTTT. It specifies CAWSTGQSIMSYNSPLHF. Together with reference TRBV30 and TRBJ1-6, the CDR3 gives the full variable domain: SQTIHQWPATLVQPVGSPLSLECTVEGTSNPNLYWYRQAAGRGLQLLFYSVGIGQISSEVPQNLSASRPQDRQFILSSKKLLLSDSGFYLCAWSTGQSIMSYNSPLHFGNGTRLTVT.

The genes are TRBV9 and TRBJ1-2; D uncertain. Germline values: CDR1 SGDLS, CDR2 YYNGEE. CDR3 length equals 17 residues. V was pared by 1 base and J by 8 bases, with 24 bases between. The CDR3 is CASSVTPGGYSTGGYTF. For the CDR3, the DNA is TGTGCCAGCAGCGTAACCCCGGGCGGTTACTCAACGGGAGGCTACACCTTC.

The V and J genes are TRBV19 and TRBJ1-1, with TRBD1 matching 7 bases. CDR1 is LNHDA and CDR2 is SQIVND in the germline V gene (reference sequence). The CDR3 spans 17 residues. Unmatched junction bases numbered 9, after V lost 1 base and J lost 1 base. CDR3 coding DNA: TGTGCCAGTAGTATAGCGAAGGGGGCGATAACGAACACTGAAGCTTTCTTT. This encodes CASSIAKGAITNTEAFF.

The gene calls are TRBV10-1 and TRBJ2-1; D unclear. This CDR3 has 14 amino acids. CDR1 and CDR2 (germline): WNHNN, SYGVQD (reference sequence). V shed 4 bases and J shed 8 bases, with 15 bases lying between them. The DNA of the CDR3 is TGCGCCAGCAGTGCCCAATTAGGGATGGATGAGCAGTTCTTC. This codes for CASSAQLGMDEQFF.

As regards this clone: Given a much more abundant clone one base away, this may be a read error. The rearrangement uses TRBV5-1 and TRBJ1-1, with 10 bases lining up with TRBD1. Germline V gene lookup returns CDR1 SGHRS and CDR2 YFSETQ. This CDR3 is built from 14 residues. V shed 3 bases, J shed 4 bases, and the junction held 3 bases outside the gene matches. CDR3 protein: CASSWDRGGTEAFF. In nucleotides, the CDR3 is TGCGCCAGCAGCTGGGACAGGGGCGGCACTGAAGCTTTCTTT.

The chain carries TRBV4-1 and TRBJ1-6; TRBD1 aligns across 7 bases. CDR1 is MGHRA and CDR2 is YSYEKL in the germline V gene. CDR3 length: 15 residues. Losses at the gene ends were 2 bases for V and 6 bases for J; bases not matched to a gene: 4. Here the CDR3 reads CASSQNHRGNSPLHF. CDR3 DNA sequence: TGCGCCAGCAGCCAAAATCACAGGGGTAATTCACCCCTCCACTTT.

CDR3 in DNA: TGCGCCAGCAGCTTGTTAATTGGGGAGGGACAGCAGTTCTTC. Its translation: CASSLLIGEGQQFF. The chain uses TRBV5-1 and TRBJ2-1; 7 nucleotides line up with TRBD2. The V and J ends lost 1 base and 11 bases, in that order; junction bases with no gene match: 9. This CDR3 has 14 residues. The germline gives CDR1 SGHRS, CDR2 YFSETQ.